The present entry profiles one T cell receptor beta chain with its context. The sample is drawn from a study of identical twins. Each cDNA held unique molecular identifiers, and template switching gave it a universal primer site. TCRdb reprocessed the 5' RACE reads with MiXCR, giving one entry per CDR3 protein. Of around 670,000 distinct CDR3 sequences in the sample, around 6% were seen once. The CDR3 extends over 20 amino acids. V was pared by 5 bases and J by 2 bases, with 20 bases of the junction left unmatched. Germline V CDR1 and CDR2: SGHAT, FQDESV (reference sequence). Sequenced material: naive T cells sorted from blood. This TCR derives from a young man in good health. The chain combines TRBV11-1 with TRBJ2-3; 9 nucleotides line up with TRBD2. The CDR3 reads CASSPEAPGLAGPNTDTQYF. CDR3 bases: TGTGCCAGCAGCCCCGAAGCCCCGGGGCTAGCGGGACCCAACACAGATACGCAGTATTTT.